These T cell receptor beta chains were read from a single sample in a study of response to subunit inactivated influenza vaccine. TCRdb re-analysed the RT-PCR reads in MiXCR, keeping a single row per CDR3 protein. The profile shows over 450,000 distinct CDR3 sequences, around 13% of them singletons. Sequenced here: PBMCs from blood, sampled 40 to 50 days after vaccination. These receptors came from a man aged 45-65 years who received an inactivated influenza vaccine. Both conserved end residues are part of each CDR3. The D gene is left open where the match is weak. Size is omitted from some rows. Given values are once, few, many or a class for expanded clones.

d_gene: -; abundance: -; j_gene: TRBJ2-3; v_gene: TRBV7-2; CDR3aa: CATRCGEATDTQYF; CDR3nt: TGTGCCACCAGATGTGGGGAGGCCACAGATACGCAGTATTTT
d_gene: -; abundance: -; j_gene: TRBJ2-3; v_gene: TRBV10-3; CDR3aa: CAARDTDTQYF; CDR3nt: TGTGCGGCACGGGACACAGATACGCAGTATTTT
d_gene: -; abundance: few; j_gene: TRBJ1-1; v_gene: TRBV20-1; CDR3aa: CSARGGALNTEAFF; CDR3nt: TGCAGTGCTAGGGGAGGGGCCCTCAACACTGAAGCTTTCTTT
d_gene: TRBD1; abundance: few; j_gene: TRBJ2-1; v_gene: TRBV20-1; CDR3aa: CSARPGTVYNEQFF; CDR3nt: TGCAGTGCTAGGCCCGGGACAGTCTACAATGAGCAGTTCTTC
d_gene: -; abundance: few; j_gene: TRBJ2-5; v_gene: TRBV5-4; CDR3aa: CASSPSTRKQETQYF; CDR3nt: TGTGCCAGCAGCCCATCGACACGGAAACAAGAGACCCAGTACTTC
d_gene: TRBD1; abundance: -; j_gene: TRBJ1-2; v_gene: TRBV25-1; CDR3aa: CASSKRGTGNYGYTF; CDR3nt: TGTGCCAGCAGCAAGCGGGGGACAGGCAACTATGGCTACACCTTC
d_gene: TRBD2; abundance: many; j_gene: TRBJ2-1; v_gene: TRBV4-3; CDR3aa: CASSQGLAGGYNEQFF; CDR3nt: TGCGCCAGCAGCCAAGGACTAGCGGGAGGCTACAATGAGCAGTTCTTC
d_gene: -; abundance: -; j_gene: TRBJ2-2; v_gene: TRBV12-3/TRBV12-4; CDR3aa: CASSQGLGGELFF; CDR3nt: TGTGCCAGCAGTCAGGGGCTTGGCGGGGAGCTGTTTTTT
d_gene: TRBD1; abundance: -; j_gene: TRBJ2-3; v_gene: TRBV6-5; CDR3aa: CASSYQGQVTDTQYF; CDR3nt: TGTGCCAGCAGTTATCAGGGACAGGTCACAGATACGCAGTATTTT
d_gene: -; abundance: -; j_gene: TRBJ2-3; v_gene: TRBV20-1; CDR3aa: CSAFKQGRTDTQYF; CDR3nt: TGCAGTGCTTTCAAACAGGGGAGGACAGATACGCAGTATTTT
d_gene: -; abundance: few; j_gene: TRBJ1-5; v_gene: TRBV6-1; CDR3aa: CASSPEGVIRNQPQHF; CDR3nt: TGTGCCAGCAGTCCCGAGGGGGTAATACGGAATCAGCCCCAGCATTTT
d_gene: TRBD2; abundance: -; j_gene: TRBJ2-5; v_gene: TRBV20-1; CDR3aa: CSARDLGGSETQYF; CDR3nt: TGCAGTGCTAGAGATTTGGGCGGGAGCGAGACCCAGTACTTC
d_gene: TRBD1; abundance: few; j_gene: TRBJ2-6; v_gene: TRBV20-1; CDR3aa: CSAGAGGPGANVLTF; CDR3nt: TGCAGTGCCGGGGCAGGGGGACCTGGGGCCAACGTCCTGACTTTC
d_gene: -; abundance: -; j_gene: TRBJ1-1; v_gene: TRBV20-1; CDR3aa: CSAPGGWTNTEAFF; CDR3nt: TGCAGTGCCCCGGGTGGATGGACGAACACTGAAGCTTTCTTT
d_gene: TRBD2; abundance: -; j_gene: TRBJ2-2; v_gene: TRBV6-1; CDR3aa: CASSKLAGDRTGELFF; CDR3nt: TGTGCCAGCAGTAAGCTAGCGGGGGATCGCACCGGGGAGCTGTTTTTT
d_gene: -; abundance: -; j_gene: TRBJ2-7; v_gene: TRBV5-1; CDR3aa: CASSSSPSYEQYF; CDR3nt: TGCGCCAGCAGCTCGTCACCGTCCTACGAGCAGTACTTC
d_gene: TRBD1; abundance: few; j_gene: TRBJ1-2; v_gene: TRBV28; CDR3aa: CASSQATGTAYGYTF; CDR3nt: TGTGCCAGCAGCCAGGCTACCGGGACAGCCTATGGCTACACCTTC
d_gene: TRBD1; abundance: once; j_gene: TRBJ2-2; v_gene: TRBV5-1; CDR3aa: CASSLRGPNTGELFF; CDR3nt: TGCGCCAGCAGCTTGAGGGGGCCGAACACCGGGGAGCTGTTTTTT
d_gene: -; abundance: -; j_gene: TRBJ1-1; v_gene: TRBV5-1; CDR3aa: CASSATGSEAFF; CDR3nt: TGCGCCAGCAGCGCTACAGGGTCTGAAGCTTTCTTT
d_gene: -; abundance: -; j_gene: TRBJ1-5; v_gene: TRBV12-3/TRBV12-4; CDR3aa: CASSLDGGRQPQHF; CDR3nt: TGTGCCAGCAGTTTAGATGGGGGTCGACAGCCCCAGCATTTT